This is a list of T cell receptor beta chains from one sample in a study of blood T cell repertoires in COVID-19. The protocol was immunoSEQ multiplex PCR, while the TCRdb copy is restricted to in-frame clones and leaves out a portion. The table includes approximately 210,000 clones, 70% to 85% detected once. Input material: PBMCs or T cells enriched from blood (not recorded which). All receptors come from a man aged 35-49 years who had recovered from COVID-19. Both conserved end residues are part of each CDR3. The order of the fields is J gene, clone size, D gene, V gene, CDR3 DNA, CDR3 protein. A D gene is named only where the DNA matches it firmly. For some rows the clone size is stated as once, few or many, or as a class when expanded; others skip it.

>TRBJ1-1|-|-|TRBV6-5
TGTGCCAGCAGTTACTCCTTAGACACTGAAGCTTTCTTT
CASSYSLDTEAFF
>TRBJ1-3|-|-|TRBV7-9
TGTGCCAGCAGCTTCCCAGACGGGAACACCATATATTTT
CASSFPDGNTIYF
>TRBJ2-1|-|-|TRBV2
TGTGCCAGCAGTTACCTGCGGCTGTCCTACAATGAGCAGTTCTTC
CASSYLRLSYNEQFF
>TRBJ1-6|-|TRBD1|TRBV7-2
TGTGCCAGCAGCCCCTTCCGTAGGGACAGGGGTTCACCCCTCCACTTT
CASSPFRRDRGSPLHF
>TRBJ2-7|-|-|TRBV5-5
TGTGCCAGCAGCTACCCCTCCGCTTCGGGCGAGCAGTACTTC
CASSYPSASGEQYF
>TRBJ1-5|once|-|TRBV10-3
TGTGCCATCAGCAGAGACAGTGATCAGCCCCAGCATTTT
CAISRDSDQPQHF
>TRBJ2-7|-|TRBD1|TRBV29-1
TGCAGCGTTGTTACGGGACAGCGCTACGAGCAGTACTTC
CSVVTGQRYEQYF
>TRBJ1-6|-|-|TRBV7-2
TGTGCCAGCAGCTTAGGGGGCAGCGGGTATTCACCCCTCCACTTT
CASSLGGSGYSPLHF
>TRBJ1-2|-|TRBD1|TRBV5-1
TGCGCCAGCAGCTTGGCCACCGGACAGGGGGCCTATGGCTACACCTTC
CASSLATGQGAYGYTF
>TRBJ2-7|once|TRBD2|TRBV5-4
TGTGCCAGCAGCTTGGTGGGGGAGGGCTACGAGCAGTACTTC
CASSLVGEGYEQYF
>TRBJ1-3|-|-|TRBV7-9
TGTGCCAGCAGCTTTGGAACAGGCGGACGAAACACCATATATTTT
CASSFGTGGRNTIYF
>TRBJ2-7|-|TRBD1|TRBV28
TGTGCCAGCAAATCCGGGGACAGGGTCCACGAGCAGTACTTC
CASKSGDRVHEQYF
>TRBJ1-1|-|-|TRBV6-5
TGTGCCAGCAGTTACTCCGGGAATTCAAACACTGAAGCTTTCTTT
CASSYSGNSNTEAFF
>TRBJ2-3|-|-|TRBV12-3/TRBV12-4
TGTGCCAGCAGCCAAAGCCCGGATACGCAGTATTTT
CASSQSPDTQYF
>TRBJ2-1|-|-|TRBV29-1
TGCAGCGTTGGCCAGGGGGGCGCCTACAATGAGCAGTTCTTC
CSVGQGGAYNEQFF
>TRBJ1-2|-|-|TRBV27
TGTGCCAGCAGTTTAAGCCTAAACTATGGCTACACCTTC
CASSLSLNYGYTF
>TRBJ2-7|-|-|TRBV12-5
TGTGCTGCACCCCCCCAGACAGTTTACCACGAGCAGTACTTC
CAAPPQTVYHEQYF
>TRBJ1-3|-|-|TRBV5-1
TGCGCCAGCAGCTTGGAACCGGTTGGAAACACCATATATTTT
CASSLEPVGNTIYF
>TRBJ1-5|-|-|TRBV9
TGTGCCAGCAGCCGGGGGGGTAGCAATCAGCCCCAGCATTTT
CASSRGGSNQPQHF
>TRBJ2-6|-|-|TRBV7-2
TGTGCCAGCAGCTTAGTGGCCGGGGCCAACGTCCTGACTTTC
CASSLVAGANVLTF
>TRBJ1-2|-|-|TRBV9
TGTGCCAGCAGCGCGGGGGGCTATGGCTACACCTTC
CASSAGGYGYTF
>TRBJ1-3|-|-|TRBV30
TGTGCCTGGAGTGTACTAACAGGGTTCTCTGGAAACACCATATATTTT
CAWSVLTGFSGNTIYF
>TRBJ1-2|-|TRBD1|TRBV7-2
TGTGCCAGCAGCTCTACCGCGACAGGGTTATATGGCTACACCTTC
CASSSTATGLYGYTF
>TRBJ2-7|-|-|TRBV7-9
TGTGCCAGCAGCTCCACTCCAGGGGCCGAGCAGTACTTC
CASSSTPGAEQYF
>TRBJ1-6|-|TRBD1|TRBV4-3
TGCGCCAGCAGCCAAGAACGAGACAGGGATAATTCACCCCTCCACTTT
CASSQERDRDNSPLHF
>TRBJ2-7|-|TRBD1|TRBV27
TGTGCCAGCGGCCTCGACAGGGCCGATCACTACGAGCAGTACTTC
CASGLDRADHYEQYF
>TRBJ2-2|-|-|TRBV30
TGTGCCTGGACCTCCACCGGGGAGCTGTTTTTT
CAWTSTGELFF
>TRBJ2-7|-|TRBD2|TRBV5-1
TGCGCCAGCAGCCGTCTTCTAGCGGGAGGGTACGAGCAGTACTTC
CASSRLLAGGYEQYF
>TRBJ1-4|-|-|TRBV30
TGTGCCTGGAGTGTCGGGGGGGACGATGAAAAACTGTTTTTT
CAWSVGGDDEKLFF